Below are 15 T cell receptor beta chains sequenced from a single sample in a study of OX40 agonist ivuxolimab in advanced cancers. Sequenced by immunoSEQ multiplex PCR; TCRdb stores in-frame clones only, minus some. The sample includes 65,000 to 75,000 clones, 82% of them seen just once. The sequencing here drew on CD4+ or CD8+ T cells sorted from blood, taken in a trial of the OX40 agonist ivuxolimab. The receptors were gathered from an adult with an advanced solid tumor such as melanoma, head and neck, liver or kidney cancer.

This rearrangement joins TRBV28 to TRBJ1-2, with 8 bases fitting TRBD1. Germline trimming cut 8 bases from V and 7 bases from J; bases unmatched to any gene: 12. Germline V gives CDR1 MDHEN, CDR2 SYDVKM. The CDR3 spans 14 residues. For the CDR3, the DNA is TGTGCCAGCGGGGGGACAGGCTTCCGTGGTGGCTACACCTTC. This translates into CASGGTGFRGGYTF.

This clone appeared a single time. The chain joins TRBV7-9 to TRBJ2-5; D remains ambiguous. Germline V gene sequence: CDR1 SEHNR, CDR2 FQNEAQ (reference sequence). Trimming shortened V by 1 base and J by 2 bases, and 8 bases separated the two germline ends. The CDR3 is 14 residues long. As DNA, the CDR3 is TGTGCCAGCAGCTTAGGGCAATTTCAAGAGACCCAGTACTTC. As protein: CASSLGQFQETQYF.

The genes are TRBV6-1 and TRBJ2-4, with a possible D match to TRBD1 (7 bases). Germline V gene sequence: CDR1 MNHNS, CDR2 SASEGT. This CDR3 has 15 amino acids. Trimming shortened V by 6 bases and J by 3 bases, and 15 bases separated the two germline ends. The chain's CDR3 is CASRLRGTVKNIQYF. CDR3 nucleotide sequence: TGTGCCAGCAGACTCCGGGGGACAGTCAAAAACATTCAGTACTTC.

The J gene is TRBJ2-7, the V gene TRBV6-1; 7 nucleotides match TRBD1. The V gene end was trimmed by 8 bases and the J gene end by 4 bases; junction bases not matched to a gene: 11. Germline-derived CDR1 and CDR2 are MNHNS and SASEGT. This CDR3 contains 14 residues. The CDR3 DNA follows: TGTGCCAGCGAATCGGGACAGACGCTTTACGAGCAGTACGTC. Translating it yields CASESGQTLYEQYV.

The chain is built from TRBV5-3 and TRBJ2-1; maybe TRBD1 (7 bases). TRBV5-3 belongs to the ORF category, with a function that is uncertain. The CDR3 length is 14 residues. V gave up 8 bases and J gave up 1 base, with 13 bases separating them. CDR3 bases: TGTGCCAGGCAGGGGGGCCCGTCCTACAATGAGCAGTTCTTC. Translated, it gives CARQGGPSYNEQFF.

The chain is built from TRBV7-9 and TRBJ2-1, with D perhaps matching TRBD1 (6 bases). V lost 2 bases and J lost 0, with 11 bases in between. The CDR3 runs 16 residues. Germline CDR1 is SEHNR and CDR2 is FQNEAQ (reference sequence). The CDR3 DNA sequence: TGTGCCAGCAGCTTAAAACAGGGTGGCTCCTACAATGAGCAGTTCTTC. Translated, it gives CASSLKQGGSYNEQFF.

DNA of the CDR3: TGTGCCAGCAGCTTATCGGGGCCCGGGGAGCTGTTTTTT. This codes for CASSLSGPGELFF. V usage is TRBV7-6 and J usage is TRBJ2-2, with D perhaps assigned TRBD1 or TRBD2 (5 bases each). V was cut by 2 bases and J by 6 bases, with 7 bases left in between. The CDR3 spans 13 residues. Per germline, CDR1 SGHVS and CDR2 FNYEAQ.

The chain joins TRBV5-8 to TRBJ2-7, with a weak D call TRBD2 (6 bases). Trimming left V 1 base short and J 5 bases short, with 10 bases between. CDR1 SGHTS and CDR2 YDEGEE come from the germline V gene. The CDR3 sequence is 13 residues long. CDR3 amino acids: CASSLWRGDEQYV. The DNA of the CDR3 is TGTGCCAGCAGCTTGTGGAGGGGAGACGAGCAGTACGTC.

This chain joins TRBV28 and TRBJ1-5, with 7 bases lining up with TRBD1. The CDR3 contains 15 residues. J lost 5 bases, V lost 5 bases, and 9 bases had no gene match. The germline gives CDR1 MDHEN, CDR2 SYDVKM. This chain's CDR3 is CASSPPDRSYQPQHF. The CDR3 DNA is TGTGCCAGCAGTCCTCCGGACAGGAGTTATCAGCCCCAGCATTTT.

The gene calls are TRBV5-5 and TRBJ2-7; 7 bases align to TRBD1. With V trimmed by 3 bases and J by 3 bases, 9 bases remained unmatched. The germline V gene encodes CDR1 SGHKS and CDR2 YYEKEE (reference sequence). The CDR3 totals 15 residues. The CDR3 DNA follows: TGTGCCAGCAGCTCGCAGACAGGGCCTCACTACGAGCAGTACGTC. This sequence encodes CASSSQTGPHYEQYV.

This chain uses TRBV10-1 with TRBJ2-1; a weak D match, TRBD2 (7 bases). Per the germline V gene, CDR1 is WNHNN and CDR2 is SYGVQD (reference sequence). Deletions cut 10 bases from V and 5 bases from J, with 21 bases between. The CDR3 contains 15 residues. CDR3 DNA: TGCGCCATCCCACCCCCTGGGGGGGCCCACAATGAGCAGTTCTTC. It encodes CAIPPPGGAHNEQFF.

The V and J genes are TRBV28 and TRBJ2-2; maybe TRBD1 (6 bases). This CDR3 comprises 14 residues. Deletions cut 4 bases from V and 5 bases from J, with 11 bases between. Germline V gene lookup returns CDR1 MDHEN and CDR2 SYDVKM. The CDR3 is CASSSGTRTGELFF. The CDR3 DNA reads TGTGCCAGCAGTTCGGGGACAAGGACCGGGGAGCTGTTTTTT.

The rearrangement links TRBV5-1 to TRBJ2-5; 8 nucleotides align to TRBD2. The trim removed 4 bases at V and 2 bases at J, leaving 19 bases unmatched. The CDR3 has 19 residues. CDR1 is SGHRS and CDR2 is YFSETQ in the germline V gene. The CDR3 loop reads CASSRPKGSGLARQETQYF. CDR3 sequence (DNA): TGCGCCAGCAGCCGGCCAAAGGGATCCGGACTAGCTAGACAAGAGACCCAGTACTTC.

This chain joins TRBV14 and TRBJ1-6; the D is unclear. The CDR3 spans 15 residues. V gave up 1 base and J gave up 7 bases, with 11 bases separating them. Germline assignment: CDR1 SGHDN and CDR2 FVKESK. In DNA, the CDR3 is TGTGCCAGCAGCCAAGTGGTCGGAAAAAATTCACCCCTCCACTTT. Its protein product is CASSQVVGKNSPLHF. Variable domain in full (rest from reference TRBV14 and TRBJ1-6): EAGVTQFPSHSVIEKGQTVTLRCDPISGHDNLYWYRRVMGKEIKFLLHFVKESKQDESGMPNNRFLAERTGGTYSTLKVQPAELEDSGVYFCASSQVVGKNSPLHFGNGTRLTVT.

The rearrangement links TRBV5-1 to TRBJ1-2, with 8 bases fitting TRBD1. Trimming at V came to 1 base and at J to 2 bases, leaving 1 base not matched to a gene. The V gene's germline CDR1 is SGHRS and CDR2 YFSETQ. The CDR3 length is 14 residues. CDR3 amino acids: CASSLRTGNYGYTF. The CDR3 bases are TGCGCCAGCAGCTTGAGGACAGGGAACTATGGCTACACCTTC.